This entry is about one TCR beta chain. The antigen is undetermined. V was clipped by 6 bases and J by 2 bases; unmatched bases: 9. Germline V gene lookup returns CDR1 LGHNT and CDR2 FRNRAP. The CDR3 is made up of 15 amino acids. These data belong to a study of T cell responses to AZD1222 COVID-19 vaccine. Repertoires were generated with immunoSEQ multiplex PCR, while TCRdb's copy carries only in-frame clones and drops some. This sample yields 100,000 to 150,000 clones, of which less than 90% are seen a single time; around 30% belongs to the top ten. The study's findings and limits: Mostly white British, mostly female donors; authors suggested clonal diversity may be underestimated.

The sequencing here drew on peripheral blood, taken on day 0 of AZD1222 vaccination. The receptor comes from an adult in good health. The rearrangement links TRBV12-5 to TRBJ2-7; 8 bases line up with TRBD1. CDR3 loop: CASGSPGTGTYEQYF. In DNA form, the CDR3 reads TGTGCTAGTGGCTCCCCCGGGACAGGTACCTACGAGCAGTACTTC.